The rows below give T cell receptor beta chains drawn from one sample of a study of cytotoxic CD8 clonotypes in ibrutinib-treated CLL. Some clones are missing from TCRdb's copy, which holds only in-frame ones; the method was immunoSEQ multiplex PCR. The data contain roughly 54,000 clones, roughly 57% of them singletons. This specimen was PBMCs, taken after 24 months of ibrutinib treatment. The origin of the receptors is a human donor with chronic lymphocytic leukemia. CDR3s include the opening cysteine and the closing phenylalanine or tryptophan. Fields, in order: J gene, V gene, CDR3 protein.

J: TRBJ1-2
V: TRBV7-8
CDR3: CASSLRQGALLYGYTF

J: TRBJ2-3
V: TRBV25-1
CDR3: CASSDRGPDTQYF

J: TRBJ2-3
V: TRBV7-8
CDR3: CASSGPRADTQYF

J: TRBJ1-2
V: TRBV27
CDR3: CASSARDRGHGYTF

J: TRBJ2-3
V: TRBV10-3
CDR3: CAINGGVSTDTQYF

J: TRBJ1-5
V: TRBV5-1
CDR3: CASSLAGGFSNQPQHF

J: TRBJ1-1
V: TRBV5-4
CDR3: CASSSGTKTEAFF

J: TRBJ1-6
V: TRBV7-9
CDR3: CASARSYNSPLHF

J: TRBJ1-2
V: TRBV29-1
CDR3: CSVEDAGVGNYGYTF

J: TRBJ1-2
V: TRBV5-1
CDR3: CASRREGNRLVANYGYTF

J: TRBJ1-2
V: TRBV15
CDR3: CATSRAGQGRNYGYTF

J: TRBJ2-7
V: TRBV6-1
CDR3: CASSEFTGIPYEQYF

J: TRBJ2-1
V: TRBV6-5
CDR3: CASSLRPQYNEQFF

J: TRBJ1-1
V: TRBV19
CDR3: CASSSRRSLPLNTEAFF

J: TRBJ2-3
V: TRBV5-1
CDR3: CASSHRDRAADTQYF

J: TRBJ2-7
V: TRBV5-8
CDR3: CASSSPLGGPYEQYF

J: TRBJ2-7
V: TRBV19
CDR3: CASSIASEQGREQYF

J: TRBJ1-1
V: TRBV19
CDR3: CATRRGTGVDTEAFF

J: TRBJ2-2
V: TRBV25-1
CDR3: CASSPRDPTGELFF

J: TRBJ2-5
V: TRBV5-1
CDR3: CATPLGRGGETQYF

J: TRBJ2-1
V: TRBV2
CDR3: CASRGTSGGWYNEQFF

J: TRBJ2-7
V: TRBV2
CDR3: CASGSVFPFLQGAQYEQYF

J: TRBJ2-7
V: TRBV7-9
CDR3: CASSRTSGNSYEQYF

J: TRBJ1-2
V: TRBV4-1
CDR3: CASSQDPGMGYGYTF

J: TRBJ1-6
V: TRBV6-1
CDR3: CASRMGDNSPLHF

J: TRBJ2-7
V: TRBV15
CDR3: CATSREGPRRRGYEQYF

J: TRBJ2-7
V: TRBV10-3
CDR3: CATTGRREGGEQYF

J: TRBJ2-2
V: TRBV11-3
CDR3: CASSFTNTGELFF

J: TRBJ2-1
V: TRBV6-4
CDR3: CASSEGGPGGHEQFF

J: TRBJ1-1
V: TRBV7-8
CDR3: CASSLAFSGPAGSEAFF

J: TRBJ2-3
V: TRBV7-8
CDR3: CASSVDRATDTQYF

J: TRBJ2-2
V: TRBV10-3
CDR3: CAISGLDRGSTGELFF

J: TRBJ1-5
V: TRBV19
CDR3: CASSISGGQINQPQHF

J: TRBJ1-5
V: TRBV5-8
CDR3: CASAPSGGLAQHF

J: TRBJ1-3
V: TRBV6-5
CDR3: CASSYNGQGNTIYF

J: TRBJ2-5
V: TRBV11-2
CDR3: CASSPTLSAGGQETQYF

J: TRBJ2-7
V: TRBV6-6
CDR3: CASSYGTYEQYF

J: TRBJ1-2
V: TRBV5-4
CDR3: CASSLDRDYGYTF

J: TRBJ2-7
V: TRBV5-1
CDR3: CASSLVHVGDEQYF

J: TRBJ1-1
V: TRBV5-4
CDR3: CASSAPTGTGAEAFF

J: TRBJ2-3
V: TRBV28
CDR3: CASSSTSLTDTQYF

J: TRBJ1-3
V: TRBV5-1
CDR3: CASSQNSGNTIYF

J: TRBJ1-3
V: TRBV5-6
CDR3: CASSLRRVSGNTIYF

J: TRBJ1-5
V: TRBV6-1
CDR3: CASSEDRESQPQHF